Each of the 32 T cell receptor beta chains below was sequenced from the same sample in a study of CD8 T cells in ankylosing spondylitis. The study, taken as a whole, reports: Within ankylosing spondylitis blood, a TCR beta motif made up of under 10 highly homologous variants appeared to be characteristic.

These receptors have no known antigen. TCRdb analysed the 5' RACE reads with MiXCR anew, one entry per CDR3 protein. The sample has some 800,000 distinct CDR3 sequences; roughly 10% are singletons. The material sequenced was blood, either unsorted or a sorted T cell fraction (not recorded which). The receptors originated from a male donor with ankylosing spondylitis.

This clonotype was observed many times. V is TRBV7-2 and J is TRBJ2-7; D is uncertain. The CDR3 runs to 15 residues. Trimming left V 1 base short and J 0 bases short, with 10 bases between. CDR1 and CDR2 (germline): SGHTA, FQGNSA. CDR3 DNA: TGTGCCAGCAGCTTAGGACCGTTCCCCTCCTACGAGCAGTACTTC. Translating gives CASSLGPFPSYEQYF.

This clonotype was detected ten times or more. The rearrangement links TRBV20-1 to TRBJ1-6; 7 nucleotides align to TRBD1. CDR3 length: 14 residues. With 3 bases clipped from V and 8 bases from J, the junction kept 7 bases outside the gene matches. Germline V lookup: CDR1 DFQATT, CDR2 SNEGSKA (reference sequence). CDR3 DNA sequence: TGCAGTGCTAGTAAAAACAGGGGTGATTCACCCCTCCACTTT. Translated: CSASKNRGDSPLHF.

This clonotype was seen at least ten times. The chain joins TRBV5-1 to TRBJ2-1; D tentatively reads TRBD1 or TRBD2 (5 bases each). V was trimmed by 0 bases and J by 0 bases, leaving 10 bases between them. Per germline, CDR1 SGHRS and CDR2 YFSETQ. This CDR3 is 16 amino acids long. CDR3 sequence reads: CASSLAEGNSYNEQFF. The CDR3 DNA follows: TGCGCCAGCAGCTTGGCCGAGGGGAACTCCTACAATGAGCAGTTCTTC.

In this sample, this clonotype turned up a few times. The CDR3 sequence: CASSFIRSGYEQYF. CDR3 nucleotide sequence: TGTGCCAGCAGTTTCATCAGATCAGGCTACGAGCAGTACTTC. This rearrangement joins TRBV27 to TRBJ2-7; D gene unclear. This CDR3 is 14 amino acids long. Germline CDR1 reads MNHEY; CDR2 reads SMNVEV (reference sequence). Trimming shortened V by 3 bases and J by 3 bases, and 12 bases separated the two germline ends.

This sequence joins TRBV4-2 and TRBJ1-2; unclear D gene. Germline V lookup: CDR1 LGHNA, CDR2 YNFKEQ. Trimming took 0 bases from V and 2 from J, leaving 10 bases between them. The CDR3 spans 15 residues. This CDR3 is CASSQDTKLNYGYTF. The CDR3 DNA sequence: TGTGCCAGCAGCCAAGATACGAAGCTAAACTATGGCTACACCTTC.

The rearrangement uses TRBV24-1 and TRBJ2-3, with TRBD1 matching over 8 bases. The CDR3 runs to 17 residues. J lost 9 bases, V lost 3 bases, and 16 bases had no gene match. CDR1 and CDR2 (germline): KGHDR, SFDVKD. CDR3 nucleotide sequence: TGTGCCACCAGTGATCCAGACTCAGGGGGCCTGGGCTTGACGCAGTATTTT. Protein sequence: CATSDPDSGGLGLTQYF.

In its sample, this clonotype was seen many times. The chain joins TRBV12-3 or TRBV12-4 to TRBJ2-5; D ambiguous. This CDR3 comprises 13 residues. With 6 bases removed from V and 1 base from J, the gap between germline ends came to 9 bases. The CDR3 DNA sequence: TGTGCCAGCAGAAGGGCCATCCAAGAGACCCAGTACTTC. Translated, it gives CASRRAIQETQYF.

The V call is TRBV27, the J call TRBJ1-2; D not resolved. Trimming left V 10 bases short and J 2 bases short, with 20 bases between. This CDR3 contains 15 residues. Germline CDR1 reads MNHEY; CDR2 reads SMNVEV (reference sequence). CDR3 protein: CATAVLGIPNYGYTF. The CDR3 coding sequence is TGTGCCACCGCGGTCCTTGGAATTCCCAACTATGGCTACACCTTC.

This rearrangement joins TRBV13 to TRBJ2-1; 10 bases are a match to TRBD2. The CDR3 consists of 16 residues. J was trimmed by 6 bases and V by 5 bases; bases with no gene match: 10. Germline CDR1 is PRHDT and CDR2 is FYEKMQ (reference sequence). CDR3 protein: CASSVNKAGGVNEQFF. In DNA, the CDR3 is TGTGCCAGCAGCGTCAATAAAGCGGGAGGGGTCAATGAGCAGTTCTTC.

The V gene is TRBV4-1, the J gene TRBJ2-1; D unclear. Trimming took off 0 bases at V and 4 bases at J, with 7 bases between the two ends. The CDR3 is 14 amino acids. Germline loops: CDR1 MGHRA, CDR2 YSYEKL. The CDR3 DNA follows: TGCGCCAGCAGCCAAGATCCGCGGTACAATGAGCAGTTCTTC. The encoded protein is CASSQDPRYNEQFF.

CDR3 loop: CASSPLLAGGPDEQFF. The DNA of the CDR3 is TGCGCCAGCAGCCCTCTCCTAGCGGGAGGGCCGGATGAGCAGTTCTTC. The chain links TRBV5-1 to TRBJ2-1, with 12 bases lining up with TRBD2. CDR1 and CDR2 (germline): SGHRS, YFSETQ. The V segment lost 4 bases and the J segment 8 bases; nucleotides outside the gene matches: 10. This CDR3 has 16 residues.

Only a few counts were recorded for this clonotype. This chain uses TRBV24-1 with TRBJ1-6; D not resolved. V was cut by 4 bases and J by 8 bases, with 8 bases left in between. CDR3 length: 13 amino acids. The germline V gene encodes CDR1 KGHDR and CDR2 SFDVKD. The CDR3 DNA follows: TGTGCCACCAGTGAAACCTGGGATTCACCCCTCCACTTT. The encoded protein is CATSETWDSPLHF.

The chain couples TRBV29-1 to TRBJ1-1; TRBD1 matches at 7 bases. Per the germline V gene, CDR1 is SQVTM and CDR2 is ANQGSEA. Trimming at V came to 7 bases and at J to 5 bases, leaving 10 bases not matched to a gene. This CDR3 has 13 residues. CDR3 protein: CSALRQGGTEAFF. The CDR3 coding sequence is TGCAGCGCCTTAAGACAGGGCGGAACTGAAGCTTTCTTT.

This clonotype was counted only a few times. This chain links TRBV7-6 with TRBJ2-1, with 14 bases that match TRBD2. Germline values: CDR1 SGHVS, CDR2 FNYEAQ. The CDR3 is 17 amino acids. The J segment lost 6 bases and the V segment lost 5 bases, leaving 9 bases of the junction unmatched. The CDR3 sequence is CASSRRPGTSGGNEQFF. The CDR3 bases are TGTGCCAGCAGCCGTCGACCAGGGACTAGCGGGGGCAATGAGCAGTTCTTC.

In its sample, this clonotype was seen a few times. V and J are TRBV6-5 and TRBJ2-7, with a weak D call TRBD1 (5 bases). Germline-derived CDR1 and CDR2 are MNHEY and SVGAGI. Trimming took off 2 bases at V and 10 bases at J, with 12 bases between the two ends. The CDR3 sequence is 12 residues long. This CDR3 reads CASSYDRQSQYF. In DNA form, the CDR3 reads TGTGCCAGCAGTTACGACCGACAGTCCCAGTACTTC.

The J gene is TRBJ2-7, the V gene TRBV7-2, with 9 nucleotides matching TRBD1. Germline V CDR1 and CDR2: SGHTA, FQGNSA. Trimming cost V 5 bases and J 5 bases; bases outside gene matches: 10. The CDR3 spans 15 residues. CDR3 nucleotide sequence: TGTGCCAGCAGCCGTGGGACAGGGCTACGGAACGAGCAGTACTTC. Protein product: CASSRGTGLRNEQYF.

A few counts support this clonotype. The chain has TRBV7-3 and TRBJ2-7; D is possibly TRBD1 (5 bases). V lost 5 bases and J 6 bases, leaving 17 bases between the germline ends. Germline assignment: CDR1 SGHTA and CDR2 FQGTGA. The CDR3 runs 14 residues. The CDR3, as DNA: TGTGCCAGCAGCGTCCTCGGCAGGGTGAGCGAGCAGTACTTC. Encoded protein: CASSVLGRVSEQYF. Supplemented by reference TRBV7-3 and TRBJ2-7, the full variable domain reads GAGVSQTPSNKVTEKGKYVELRCDPISGHTALYWYRQSLGQGPEFLIYFQGTGAADDSGLPNDRFFAVRPEGSVSTLKIQRTERGDSAVYLCASSVLGRVSEQYFGPGTRLTVT.

The J gene is TRBJ2-3, the V gene TRBV5-6; a possible D gene is TRBD2 (5 bases). Trimming stripped 0 bases from V and 2 bases from J, with 13 bases between. There are 16 residues in the CDR3. From germline, CDR1 is SGHDT and CDR2 YYEEEE. The CDR3 loop is CASSLGRRYSTDTQYF. CDR3 in DNA: TGTGCCAGCAGCTTGGGGAGGCGGTATTCCACAGATACGCAGTATTTT.

This clonotype was seen a handful of times. The chain employs TRBV20-1 and TRBJ1-2; no definite D call. The V and J ends lost 1 base and 4 bases respectively, with 7 bases between them. CDR1 DFQATT and CDR2 SNEGSKA come from the germline V gene (reference sequence). The CDR3 is made up of 12 amino acids. This CDR3 is CSARGPAYGYTF. CDR3 DNA: TGCAGTGCTAGAGGCCCGGCCTATGGCTACACCTTC.

This clonotype was counted at least ten times. The chain is built from TRBV12-3 or TRBV12-4 and TRBJ2-1; D may be TRBD2 (5 bases). CDR3 length equals 16 residues. V lost 5 bases and J 2 bases, leaving 16 bases between the germline ends. CDR3 sequence (DNA): TGTGCCAGCAGTCTCCGCCCGGACTGGGCCTACAATGAGCAGTTCTTC. Translating gives CASSLRPDWAYNEQFF.

This clonotype was detected many times. V and J are TRBV18 and TRBJ2-1, with a possible D match to TRBD1 (6 bases). CDR3 length: 15 amino acids. CDR1 is KGHSH, CDR2 LQKENI, per germline. Trimming removed 2 bases from V and 9 bases from J, with 17 bases in between. The CDR3 DNA reads TGTGCCAGCTCACCATCGAGGGCAGGGGAGAGTGAGCAGTTCTTC. Its translation: CASSPSRAGESEQFF.

The V and J genes are TRBV29-1 and TRBJ2-7; D is unresolved. Looked up from germline, CDR1 is SQVTM and CDR2 is ANQGSEA. The CDR3 is made up of 14 amino acids. V was trimmed by 3 bases and J by 3 bases, leaving 15 bases between them. This chain's CDR3 is CSVEVRDKYYEQYF. Written as DNA, the CDR3 is TGCAGCGTTGAGGTCAGAGACAAGTACTACGAGCAGTACTTC.

This clonotype has a handful of counts. The chain employs TRBV18 and TRBJ2-1; tentative D call: TRBD1 (5 bases). V was shortened by 5 bases and J by 5 bases, with 10 bases between the two germline ends. The CDR3 length is 13 residues. Germline values: CDR1 KGHSH, CDR2 LQKENI. CDR3 DNA sequence: TGTGCCAGCTCATCGACAGTGGACAATGAGCAGTTCTTC. It specifies CASSSTVDNEQFF.

The sample holds many counts of this clonotype. The chain recombines TRBV29-1 with TRBJ2-5, with D perhaps assigned TRBD1 or TRBD2 (5 bases each). Trimming took off 4 bases at V and 2 bases at J, with 8 bases between the two ends. The CDR3 runs to 12 residues. The germline V gene encodes CDR1 SQVTM and CDR2 ANQGSEA. CDR3 DNA: TGCAGCGTTGTCGAGGGGCAAGAGACCCAGTACTTC. This encodes CSVVEGQETQYF. Together with reference TRBV29-1 and TRBJ2-5, the CDR3 gives the full variable domain: SAVISQKPSRDICQRGTSLTIQCQVDSQVTMMFWYRQQPGQSLTLIATANQGSEATYESGFVIDKFPISRPNLTFSTLTVSNMSPEDSSIYLCSVVEGQETQYFGPGTRLLVL.

This clonotype was counted at least ten times. The CDR3 loop reads CSARGGSGNTEAFF. Written as DNA, the CDR3 is TGCAGTGCTAGGGGGGGCAGTGGGAACACTGAAGCTTTCTTT. The chain couples TRBV20-1 to TRBJ1-1, with a weak D call TRBD1 (6 bases). The length of the CDR3 is 14 residues. Trimming left V 3 bases short and J 1 base short, with 12 bases between. CDR1 is DFQATT, CDR2 SNEGSKA, per germline (reference sequence).

The CDR3 region is CASPGDETQYF. As DNA, the CDR3 is TGTGCCAGCCCAGGTGACGAGACCCAGTACTTC. This chain uses TRBV7-9 with TRBJ2-5; D call uncertain. CDR1 is SEHNR and CDR2 is FQNEAQ in the germline V gene (reference sequence). This CDR3 has 11 residues. V lost 8 bases and J 5 bases, leaving 9 bases between the germline ends.

This clonotype came up a few times. The rearrangement joins TRBV7-2 to TRBJ2-5; 12 nucleotides agree with TRBD2. The CDR3 is 15 residues long. The V gene end was trimmed by 4 bases and the J gene end by 6 bases; junction bases not matched to a gene: 6. The V gene's germline CDR1 is SGHTA and CDR2 FQGNSA. CDR3 loop: CASSSRLAGGKTQYF. The CDR3 nucleotides are TGTGCCAGCAGCTCCCGGCTAGCGGGGGGGAAGACCCAGTACTTC.

The chain carries TRBV12-3 or TRBV12-4 and TRBJ2-2; 8 bases agree with TRBD1. This CDR3 spans 16 amino acids. The trim removed 6 bases at V and 1 base at J, leaving 7 bases unmatched. This CDR3 reads CASRLRGPENTGELFF. CDR3 nucleotides: TGTGCCAGCAGGCTCAGGGGGCCGGAGAACACCGGGGAGCTGTTTTTT.

This clonotype turned up a few times. The CDR3 spells CSAGSDDLRNQPQHF. CDR3 nucleotide sequence: TGCAGTGCGGGGTCAGACGATCTAAGGAATCAGCCCCAGCATTTT. The rearrangement links TRBV20-1 to TRBJ1-5; no clear D gene. Trimming shortened V by 6 bases and J by 4 bases, and 19 bases separated the two germline ends. Germline CDR1 reads DFQATT; CDR2 reads SNEGSKA (reference sequence). The CDR3 is 15 residues long.

There are many counts of this clonotype. This chain joins TRBV20-1 and TRBJ1-1, with D hard to call. This CDR3 is 15 amino acids long. Trimming left V 2 bases short and J 5 bases short, with 18 bases between. Germline V gene data show CDR1 as DFQATT and CDR2 as SNEGSKA (reference sequence). In DNA, the CDR3 is TGCAGTGCTAGATCGGGCCCGGGGAAGAGGACTGAAGCTTTCTTT. This sequence encodes CSARSGPGKRTEAFF.

This chain joins TRBV7-2 and TRBJ2-7; the match to TRBD2 covers 14 bases. The CDR3 contains 15 residues. Germline CDR1 reads SGHTA; CDR2 reads FQGNSA. V was clipped by 4 bases and J by 4 bases; unmatched bases: 3. CDR3 DNA: TGTGCCAGCAGCTACGGACTAGCGGGGGGATACGAGCAGTACTTC. Protein: CASSYGLAGGYEQYF. Complete variable domain (other parts from reference TRBV7-2 and TRBJ2-7): GAGVSQSPSNKVTEKGKDVELRCDPISGHTALYWYRQSLGQGLEFLIYFQGNSAPDKSGLPSDRFSAERTGGSVSTLTIQRTQQEDSAVYLCASSYGLAGGYEQYFGPGTRLTVT.

In this sample, this clonotype turned up a few times. The V call is TRBV7-9, the J call TRBJ2-1; the match to TRBD1 covers 10 bases. Trimming at V came to 3 bases and at J to 4 bases, leaving 9 bases not matched to a gene. The germline CDR1 and CDR2 sequences are SEHNR and FQNEAQ (reference sequence). The CDR3 runs to 17 residues. The CDR3 protein is CASSFLSRDRGYNEQFF. CDR3 bases: TGTGCCAGCAGCTTTCTCAGCCGGGACAGGGGATACAATGAGCAGTTCTTC.